Listed below are T cell receptor beta chains from one sample, sequenced in a study of monozygotic twins with inflammatory bowel disease. Following a re-call of the 5' RACE reads, TCRdb has one entry per CDR3 protein and lacks DNA. This sample's table reports 110,000 to 150,000 distinct CDR3 sequences. The sequencing input was blood. These TCRs come from a human donor with ulcerative colitis or Crohn's disease, or a healthy co-twin of an affected twin (not recorded which). The CDR3 runs from the conserved cysteine through the conserved F or W.

J | V | CDR3
TRBJ2-3 | TRBV7-2 | CASSQGHSTDTQYF
TRBJ1-2 | TRBV20-1 | CSARALTGVYGYTF
TRBJ2-3 | TRBV7-8 | CASSFRDSPTDTQYF
TRBJ1-6 | TRBV20-1 | CSAFLPRGRSPLHF
TRBJ2-1 | TRBV14 | CASSLIGTGVYNEQFF
TRBJ2-7 | TRBV29-1 | CSAHVSSYEQYF
TRBJ2-7 | TRBV6-5 | CASSYDETNYEQYF
TRBJ2-7 | TRBV30 | CAWSERAAMSNEQYF
TRBJ1-2 | TRBV6-1 | CASSVTRTGAYGYTF
TRBJ1-1 | TRBV7-3 | CASSLGGRTEAFF
TRBJ1-5 | TRBV7-2 | CASSYRGDQPQHF
TRBJ2-4 | TRBV7-9 | CASSLVAGLAKNIQYF
TRBJ2-5 | TRBV18 | CASSPPSGQETQYF
TRBJ1-4 | TRBV20-1 | CSVFAGARLEKLFF
TRBJ1-6 | TRBV12-3/TRBV12-4 | CASKTGDSYNSPLHF
TRBJ2-1 | TRBV7-7 | CASAWDVYNEQFF
TRBJ1-5 | TRBV18 | CASSPPGGAQHF
TRBJ1-4 | TRBV28 | CASSAPGQGNEKLFF
TRBJ2-1 | TRBV27 | CASHRLAEGNEQFF
TRBJ2-1 | TRBV15 | CATSPMGGTSGSGIDNEQFF
TRBJ1-1 | TRBV7-3 | CASSPGNVNTEAFF
TRBJ2-1 | TRBV11-1 | CASTKRAPDGYNEQFF
TRBJ2-3 | TRBV5-1 | CASSLGHPSDTQYF
TRBJ2-7 | TRBV10-2 | CASSEAPLAGREQYF
TRBJ2-2 | TRBV11-2 | CASSSMRAGELFF
TRBJ2-1 | TRBV5-1 | CASMPGGSYNEQFF
TRBJ2-3 | TRBV11-2 | CASSPDRAIDTQYF
TRBJ2-7 | TRBV5-5 | CASSFFPQRGTGYEQYF
TRBJ2-7 | TRBV7-2 | CASSSSLFSYEQYF
TRBJ1-1 | TRBV29-1 | CSVEGGLLPEAFF
TRBJ2-5 | TRBV30 | CALAGGQRETQYF
TRBJ2-3 | TRBV29-1 | CSVDLGRLDTDTQYF
TRBJ1-1 | TRBV27 | CASGWAVDGGAEAFF
TRBJ1-6 | TRBV4-2 | CASSDKNFRSGFYNSPLHF
TRBJ2-1 | TRBV6-1 | CASSDAGFEQFF
TRBJ1-1 | TRBV30 | CAWSVGAGLYEAFF
TRBJ2-2 | TRBV24-1 | CATRANTGELFF
TRBJ2-1 | TRBV19 | CASSIAAAVVSYNEQFF
TRBJ2-6 | TRBV10-3 | CAIRDDSGANVLTF
TRBJ1-6 | TRBV5-1 | CASSLNPGETLHF
TRBJ2-5 | TRBV20-1 | CSARTTVGREASETQYF
TRBJ2-6 | TRBV7-2 | CASSLVTGGTGANVLTF
TRBJ2-5 | TRBV6-5 | CASSYSALSAETQYF
TRBJ1-2 | TRBV19 | CASSTGRDLGYTF
TRBJ2-1 | TRBV5-1 | CASSEGGQGVIDEQFF
TRBJ2-3 | TRBV7-2 | CASSFPATGSTDTQYF
TRBJ2-1 | TRBV7-2 | CASSFLWRRPNEQFF
TRBJ1-2 | TRBV19 | CASSTRGDGYTF
TRBJ1-2 | TRBV6-5 | CASKPGHNYGYTF
TRBJ2-3 | TRBV25-1 | CASSSPGTGQTDTQYF
TRBJ2-7 | TRBV20-1 | CSASRRFSYEQYF
TRBJ2-3 | TRBV5-6 | CASSQRWGTDTQYF
TRBJ1-5 | TRBV28 | CASSKTGFNQPQHF
TRBJ2-7 | TRBV27 | CASSLYTDLWWEQYF
TRBJ2-2 | TRBV20-1 | CSARPLALGELFF